The present entry profiles one T cell receptor beta chain with its context. This specimen comes from a study of blood T cell repertoires in COVID-19. Losses at the gene ends were 4 bases for V and 4 bases for J; bases not matched to a gene: 7. The germline V gene encodes CDR1 SGHRS and CDR2 YFSETQ. This CDR3 has 15 residues. The protocol was immunoSEQ multiplex PCR, while the TCRdb copy is restricted to in-frame clones and leaves out a portion. Among approximately 180,000 clones listed, about 84% were seen once. This sequence joins TRBV5-1 and TRBJ2-5, with 10 positions matching TRBD1. Sequencing used peripheral blood. The TCR originated in a person between 65 and 80 years old with COVID-19, enrolled during active disease. This CDR3 reads CASSTGQGVVETQYF. CDR3 in DNA: TGCGCCAGCAGCACAGGACAGGGGGTTGTAGAGACCCAGTACTTC. The entire variable domain, with the rest obtained from reference TRBV5-1 and TRBJ2-5, is as follows: KAGVTQTPRYLIKTRGQQVTLSCSPISGHRSVSWYQQTPGQGLQFLFEYFSETQRNKGNFPGRFSGRQFSNSRSEMNVSTLELGDSALYLCASSTGQGVVETQYFGPGTRLLVL.